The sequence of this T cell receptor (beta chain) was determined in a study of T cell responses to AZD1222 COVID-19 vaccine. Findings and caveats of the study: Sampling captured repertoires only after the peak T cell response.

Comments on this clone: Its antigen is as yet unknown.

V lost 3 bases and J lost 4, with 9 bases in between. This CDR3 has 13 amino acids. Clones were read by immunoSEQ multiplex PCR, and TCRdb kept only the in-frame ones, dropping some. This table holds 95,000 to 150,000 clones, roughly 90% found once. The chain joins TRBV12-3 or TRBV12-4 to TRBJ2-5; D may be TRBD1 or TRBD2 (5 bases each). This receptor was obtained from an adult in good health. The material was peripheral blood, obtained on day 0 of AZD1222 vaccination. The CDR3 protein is CASSLGPGETQYF. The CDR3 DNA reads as TGTGCCAGCAGTTTGGGACCGGGAGAGACCCAGTACTTC.